Reported below is one T cell receptor beta chain. Its cognate antigen is unknown. PCR primers comprised 60 Vbeta and 13 Jbeta primers. The data were produced by immunoSEQ multiplex PCR, yet TCRdb's version contains in-frame clones alone and is incomplete. Among some 140,000 clones, 70% to 85% were seen once, and the ten largest hold 2% to 2.5%. These data are taken from a study of cytomegalovirus exposure and HLA in healthy donors. The wider study: An early data release held 80 million or so unique TCRs from HLA-typed donors. General study points: Immune exposure information comprised only CMV serostatus. Previous analysis showed most TCR beta V segments were productive about 90% or about 30% of the time.

Sequenced: PBMCs. The origin of this receptor is a man aged 30-40 years in good health and CMV-seronegative.

This CDR3 reads CASYAGTGGVKLFF. Here the CDR3 DNA reads TGTGCCAGCTACGCCGGGACAGGGGGGGTAAAACTGTTTTTT. V is TRBV28 and J is TRBJ1-4, with 11 bases lining up with TRBD1. CDR1 and CDR2 from the germline V gene are MDHEN and SYDVKM. J lost 10 bases, V lost 8 bases, and 9 bases had no gene match. The CDR3 covers 14 residues.